This TCR beta chain was identified in a study of response to subunit inactivated influenza vaccine. Trimming cost V 0 bases and J 4 bases; bases outside gene matches: 6. The CDR3 spans 17 residues. Germline CDR1 is MNHEY and CDR2 is SMNVEV (reference sequence). This clonotype was seen a handful of times. As yet, its antigen is unknown. TCRdb passed the RT-PCR reads through MiXCR, listing each CDR3 protein once. This sample has about 830,000 distinct CDR3 sequences, with roughly 20% found just once. Study-level results: The authors offered the suggestion that each seasonal influenza vaccination recruits few new T cells.

The material was PBMCs from blood, obtained more than 4 days after vaccination. The sequence came from a man aged 50 to 60 who received an inactivated influenza vaccine. The gene calls are TRBV27 and TRBJ2-2, with 9 positions matching TRBD1. CDR3 in amino acids: CASSLSYRGRPTGELFF. CDR3 nucleotide sequence: TGTGCCAGCAGTTTATCGTACAGGGGGCGCCCCACCGGGGAGCTGTTTTTT.